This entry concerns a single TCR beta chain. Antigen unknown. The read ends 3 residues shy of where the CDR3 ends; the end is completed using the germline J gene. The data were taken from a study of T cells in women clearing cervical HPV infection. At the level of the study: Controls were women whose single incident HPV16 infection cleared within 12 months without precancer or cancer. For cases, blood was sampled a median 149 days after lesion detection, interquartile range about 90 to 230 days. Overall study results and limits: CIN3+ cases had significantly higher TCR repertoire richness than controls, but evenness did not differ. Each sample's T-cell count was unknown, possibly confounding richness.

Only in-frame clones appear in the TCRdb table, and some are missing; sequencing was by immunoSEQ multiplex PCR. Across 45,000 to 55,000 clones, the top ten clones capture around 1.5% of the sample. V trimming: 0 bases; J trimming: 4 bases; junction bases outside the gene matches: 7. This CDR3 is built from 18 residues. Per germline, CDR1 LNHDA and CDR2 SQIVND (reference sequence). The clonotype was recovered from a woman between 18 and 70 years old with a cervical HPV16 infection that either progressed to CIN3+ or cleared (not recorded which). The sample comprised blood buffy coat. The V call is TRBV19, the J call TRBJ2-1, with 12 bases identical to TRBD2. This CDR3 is CASSIEGPTSGGYNEQFF. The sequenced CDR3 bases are TGTGCCAGTAGTATAGAGGGCCCGACTAGCGGGGGATACAATGAG.